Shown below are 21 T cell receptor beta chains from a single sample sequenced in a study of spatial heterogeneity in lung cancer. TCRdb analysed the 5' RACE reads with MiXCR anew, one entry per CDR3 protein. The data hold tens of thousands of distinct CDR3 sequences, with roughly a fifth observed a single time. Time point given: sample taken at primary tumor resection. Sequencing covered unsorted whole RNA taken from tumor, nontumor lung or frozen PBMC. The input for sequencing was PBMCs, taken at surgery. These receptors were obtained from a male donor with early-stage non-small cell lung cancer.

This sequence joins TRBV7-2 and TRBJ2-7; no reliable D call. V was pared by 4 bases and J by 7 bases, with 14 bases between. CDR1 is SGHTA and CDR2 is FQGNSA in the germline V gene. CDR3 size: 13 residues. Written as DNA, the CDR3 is TGTGCCAGCAGCTCAACCCCATTTTGGGAGCAGTACTTC. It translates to CASSSTPFWEQYF.

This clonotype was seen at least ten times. The CDR3: CASSSTSGVDEQYF. CDR3 sequence (DNA): TGTGCCAGCAGCTCCACTAGCGGGGTCGACGAGCAGTACTTC. J is TRBJ2-7 and V is TRBV7-9; 10 bases map to TRBD2. The CDR3 sequence is 14 residues long. Germline trimming cut 4 bases from V and 5 bases from J; bases unmatched to any gene: 5. CDR1 SEHNR and CDR2 FQNEAQ come from the germline V gene (reference sequence).

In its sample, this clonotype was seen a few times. In nucleotides, the CDR3 is TGTGCCAGCAGCGGCCGGGGCACAGATACGCAGTATTTT. Translating it yields CASSGRGTDTQYF. J is TRBJ2-3 and V is TRBV7-2; D not certain. Germline CDR1 SGHTA, CDR2 FQGNSA. This CDR3 has 13 amino acids. V shed 5 bases and J shed 1 base, with 7 bases lying between them.

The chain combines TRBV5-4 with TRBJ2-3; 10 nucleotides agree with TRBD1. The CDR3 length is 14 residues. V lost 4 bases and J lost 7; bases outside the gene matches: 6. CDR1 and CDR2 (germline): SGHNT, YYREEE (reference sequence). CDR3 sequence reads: CASSPDRGRNTQYF. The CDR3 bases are TGTGCCAGCAGCCCCGACAGGGGGCGGAATACGCAGTATTTT.

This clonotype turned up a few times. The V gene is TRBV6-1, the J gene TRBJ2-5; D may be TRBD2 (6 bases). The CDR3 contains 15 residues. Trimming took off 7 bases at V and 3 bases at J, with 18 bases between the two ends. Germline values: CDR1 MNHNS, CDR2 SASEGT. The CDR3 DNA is TGTGCCAGCACCGAACAAGGGACTTGGGAAGAGACCCAGTACTTC. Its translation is CASTEQGTWEETQYF.

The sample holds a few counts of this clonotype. The DNA for the CDR3 is TGTGCCAGCAGTTTGCCGAGGACAAGCACTGAAGCTTTCTTT. It specifies CASSLPRTSTEAFF. The gene calls are TRBV28 and TRBJ1-1, with D perhaps TRBD1 (5 bases). The CDR3 loop spans 14 amino acids. With 3 bases removed from V and 4 bases from J, the gap between germline ends came to 12 bases. Germline V gene sequence: CDR1 MDHEN, CDR2 SYDVKM.

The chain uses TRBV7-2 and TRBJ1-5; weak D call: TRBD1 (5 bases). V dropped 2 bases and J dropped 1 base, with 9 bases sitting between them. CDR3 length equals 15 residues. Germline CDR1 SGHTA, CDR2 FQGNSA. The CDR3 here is CASSLRPGSNQPQHF. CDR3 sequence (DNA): TGTGCCAGCAGCTTAAGGCCAGGGAGCAATCAGCCCCAGCATTTT. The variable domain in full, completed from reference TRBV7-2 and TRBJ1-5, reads GAGVSQSPSNKVTEKGKDVELRCDPISGHTALYWYRQSLGQGLEFLIYFQGNSAPDKSGLPSDRFSAERTGGSVSTLTIQRTQQEDSAVYLCASSLRPGSNQPQHFGDGTRLSIL.

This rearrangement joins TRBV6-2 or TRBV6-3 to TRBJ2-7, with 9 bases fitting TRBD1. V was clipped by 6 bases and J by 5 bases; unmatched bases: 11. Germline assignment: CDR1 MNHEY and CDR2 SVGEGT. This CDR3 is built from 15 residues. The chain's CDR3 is CASRIPGQGLHEQYF. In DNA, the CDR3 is TGTGCCAGCAGAATACCGGGACAGGGTTTACACGAGCAGTACTTC.

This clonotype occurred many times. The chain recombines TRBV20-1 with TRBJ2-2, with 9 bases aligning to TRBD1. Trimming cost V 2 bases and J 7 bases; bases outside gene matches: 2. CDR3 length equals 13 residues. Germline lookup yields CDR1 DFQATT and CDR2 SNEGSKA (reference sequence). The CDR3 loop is CSARRQGGGELFF. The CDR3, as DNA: TGCAGTGCTAGAAGACAGGGGGGCGGGGAGCTGTTTTTT.

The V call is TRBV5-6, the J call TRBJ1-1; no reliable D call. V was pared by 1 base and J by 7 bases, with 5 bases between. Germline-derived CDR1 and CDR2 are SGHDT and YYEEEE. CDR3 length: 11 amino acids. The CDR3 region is CASSLSGEAFF. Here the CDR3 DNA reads TGTGCCAGCAGCTTGTCAGGTGAAGCTTTCTTT.

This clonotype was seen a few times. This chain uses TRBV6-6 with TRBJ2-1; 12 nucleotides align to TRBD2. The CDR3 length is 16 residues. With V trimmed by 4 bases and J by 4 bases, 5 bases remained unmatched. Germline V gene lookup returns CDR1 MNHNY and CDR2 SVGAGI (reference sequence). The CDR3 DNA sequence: TGTGCCAGCAGTTCCGGACTAGCGGGGTGGTACAATGAGCAGTTCTTC. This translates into CASSSGLAGWYNEQFF.

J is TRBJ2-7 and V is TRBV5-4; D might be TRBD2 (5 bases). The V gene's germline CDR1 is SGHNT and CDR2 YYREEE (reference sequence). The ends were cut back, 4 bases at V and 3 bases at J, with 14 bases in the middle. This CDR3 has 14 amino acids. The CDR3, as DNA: TGTGCCAGCAGCGCTTCAGACGGGGACTACGAGCAGTACTTC. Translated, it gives CASSASDGDYEQYF.

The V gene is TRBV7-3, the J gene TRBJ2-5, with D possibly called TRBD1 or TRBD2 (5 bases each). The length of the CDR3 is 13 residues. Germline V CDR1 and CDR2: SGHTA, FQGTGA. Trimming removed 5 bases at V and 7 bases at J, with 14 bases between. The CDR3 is CASSRGATGTQYF. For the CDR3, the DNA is TGTGCCAGCAGCCGAGGGGCCACCGGGACCCAGTACTTC. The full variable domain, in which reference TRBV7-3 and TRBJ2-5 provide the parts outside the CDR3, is GAGVSQTPSNKVTEKGKYVELRCDPISGHTALYWYRQSLGQGPEFLIYFQGTGAADDSGLPNDRFFAVRPEGSVSTLKIQRTERGDSAVYLCASSRGATGTQYFGPGTRLLVL.

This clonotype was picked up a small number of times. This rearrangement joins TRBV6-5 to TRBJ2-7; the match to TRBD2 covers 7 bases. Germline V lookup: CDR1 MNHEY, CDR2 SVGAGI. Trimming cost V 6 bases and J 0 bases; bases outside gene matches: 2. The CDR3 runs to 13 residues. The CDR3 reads CASRPGGSYEQYF. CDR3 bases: TGTGCCAGCAGACCGGGAGGCTCCTACGAGCAGTACTTC.

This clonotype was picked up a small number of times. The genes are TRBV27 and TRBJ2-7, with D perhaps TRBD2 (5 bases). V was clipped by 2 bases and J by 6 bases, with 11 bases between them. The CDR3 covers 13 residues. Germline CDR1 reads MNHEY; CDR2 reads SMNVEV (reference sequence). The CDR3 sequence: CASSLKRAGEQYF. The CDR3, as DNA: TGTGCCAGCAGTTTAAAGAGGGCGGGCGAGCAGTACTTC.

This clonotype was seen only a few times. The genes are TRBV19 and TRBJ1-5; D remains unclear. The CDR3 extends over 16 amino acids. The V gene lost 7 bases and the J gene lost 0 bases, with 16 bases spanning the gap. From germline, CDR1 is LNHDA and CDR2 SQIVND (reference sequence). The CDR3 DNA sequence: TGTGCCAGTAAGTTCAGCCCGTACGATAGCAATCAGCCCCAGCATTTT. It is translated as CASKFSPYDSNQPQHF.

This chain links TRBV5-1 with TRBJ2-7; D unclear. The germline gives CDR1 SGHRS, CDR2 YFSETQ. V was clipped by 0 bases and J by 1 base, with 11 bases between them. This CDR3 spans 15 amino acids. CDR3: CASSLGILSSYEQYF. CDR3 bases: TGCGCCAGCAGCTTGGGTATTCTCAGTTCCTACGAGCAGTACTTC.

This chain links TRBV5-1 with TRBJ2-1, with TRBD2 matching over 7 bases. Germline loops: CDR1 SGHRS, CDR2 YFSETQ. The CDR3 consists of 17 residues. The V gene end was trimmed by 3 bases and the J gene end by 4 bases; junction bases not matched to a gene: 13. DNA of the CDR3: TGCGCCAGCAGCTCCCCGACTTGGGGGGGGGTTTACAATGAGCAGTTCTTC. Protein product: CASSSPTWGGVYNEQFF.

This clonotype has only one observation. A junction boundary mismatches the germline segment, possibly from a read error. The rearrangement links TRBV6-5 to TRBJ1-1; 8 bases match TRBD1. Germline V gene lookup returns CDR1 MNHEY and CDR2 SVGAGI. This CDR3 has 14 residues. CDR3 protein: CASRNTGGNIEAFF. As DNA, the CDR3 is TGTGCCAGCAGGAACACAGGGGGTAACATTGAAGCTTTCTTT.

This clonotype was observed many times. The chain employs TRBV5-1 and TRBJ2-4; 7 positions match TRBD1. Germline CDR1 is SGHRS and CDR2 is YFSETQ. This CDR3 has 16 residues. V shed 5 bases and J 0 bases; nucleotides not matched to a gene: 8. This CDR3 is CASSWTGDLAKNIQYF. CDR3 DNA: TGCGCCAGCAGTTGGACAGGTGATCTAGCCAAAAACATTCAGTACTTC. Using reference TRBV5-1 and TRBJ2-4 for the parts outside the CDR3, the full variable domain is KAGVTQTPRYLIKTRGQQVTLSCSPISGHRSVSWYQQTPGQGLQFLFEYFSETQRNKGNFPGRFSGRQFSNSRSEMNVSTLELGDSALYLCASSWTGDLAKNIQYFGAGTRLSVL.

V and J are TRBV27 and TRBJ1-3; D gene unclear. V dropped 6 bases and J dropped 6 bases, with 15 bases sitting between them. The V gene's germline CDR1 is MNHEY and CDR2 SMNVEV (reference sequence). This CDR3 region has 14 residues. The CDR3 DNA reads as TGTGCCAGCAGACCTCGTGGGGTAATAAACACCATATATTTT. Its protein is CASRPRGVINTIYF.